This T cell receptor (beta chain) was retrieved from a study of T cells in Graves' hyperthyroidism and ophthalmopathy. What was amplified from RNA transcripts were TCR beta CDR3 regions. Primed by the HTBI set, a first-round RT-PCR was run on the TCR CDR3. TCRdb fed the multiplex PCR reads into MiXCR, producing one record per CDR3 protein. Of hundreds of thousands of distinct CDR3 sequences in the sample, roughly 15% were seen once. Exclusion followed for patients with uncontrolled infection, other autoimmune disease, pregnancy or lactation. Thyroid ultrasound and orbital computed tomography, with clinical symptoms and serum thyroxine and TRAb, informed diagnoses. The V gene's germline CDR1 is ENHRY and CDR2 SYGVKD. The CDR3 runs 16 residues. V gave up 11 bases and J gave up 1 base, with 21 bases separating them.

Sequences were obtained from blood. The sequence came from a woman aged 45-60 years with Graves' ophthalmopathy. V gene TRBV10-3 combines with J gene TRBJ1-5; D unclear. In nucleotides, the CDR3 is TGTGCCCCCCAGAGGGAGAGCGGGGAGAGCAATCAGCCCCAGCATTTT. This translates into CAPQRESGESNQPQHF.